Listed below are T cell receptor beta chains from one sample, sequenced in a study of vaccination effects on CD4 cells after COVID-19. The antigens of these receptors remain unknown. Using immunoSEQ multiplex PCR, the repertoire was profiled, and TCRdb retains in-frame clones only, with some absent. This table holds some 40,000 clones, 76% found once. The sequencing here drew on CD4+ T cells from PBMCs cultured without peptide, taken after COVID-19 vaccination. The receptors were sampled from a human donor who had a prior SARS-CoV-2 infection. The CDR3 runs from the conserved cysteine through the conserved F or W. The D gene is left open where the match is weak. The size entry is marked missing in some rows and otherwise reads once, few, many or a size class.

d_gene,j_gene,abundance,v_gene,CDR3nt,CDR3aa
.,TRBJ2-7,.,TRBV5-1,TGCGCCAGCAGCTTTGGGGGGCTTAGCTACGAGCAGTACTTC,CASSFGGLSYEQYF
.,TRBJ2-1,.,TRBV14,TGTGCCAGCAGTCGCCTTATAAGCTCCTACAATGAGCAGTTCTTC,CASSRLISSYNEQFF
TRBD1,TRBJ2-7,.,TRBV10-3,TGTGCCATCAGTGGGGGACAGGGACTCTCCTACGAGCAGTACTTC,CAISGGQGLSYEQYF
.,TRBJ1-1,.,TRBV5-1,TGCGCCAGCAGCTTGGCCACAGGGTTGAACACTGAAGCTTTCTTT,CASSLATGLNTEAFF
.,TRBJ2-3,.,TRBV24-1,TGTGCCACCAGTGACCTTGACAGGCACACAGATACGCAGTATTTT,CATSDLDRHTDTQYF
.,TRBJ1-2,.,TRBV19,TGTGCCAGTAGTCGGGGGCAGTTCTATGGCTACACCTTC,CASSRGQFYGYTF
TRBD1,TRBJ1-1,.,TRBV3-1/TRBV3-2,TGTGCCAGCAGCCAAAAGGACAGGGGGGTTATGCTTGGAACTGAAGCTTTCTTT,CASSQKDRGVMLGTEAFF
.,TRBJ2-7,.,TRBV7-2,TGTGCCAGCAGCTTAAGGGGGGAGTTCCCCTACGAGCAGTACTTC,CASSLRGEFPYEQYF
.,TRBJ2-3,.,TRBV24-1,TGTGCCACCAGTGGAGGCGGGGAGGGACAGACCACAGATACGCAGTATTTT,CATSGGGEGQTTDTQYF
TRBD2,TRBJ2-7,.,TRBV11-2,TGTGCCAGCAGCTGGAGGAGGGCTAGCGGGAGGGCCGACGAGCAGTACTTC,CASSWRRASGRADEQYF
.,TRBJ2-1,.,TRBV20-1,TGCAGTGCTGCGACTAGTGGTGAGCAGTTCTTC,CSAATSGEQFF
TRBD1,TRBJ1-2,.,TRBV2,TGTGCCAGCATTGGGACAGGGGGTCGGGGCTACACCTTC,CASIGTGGRGYTF
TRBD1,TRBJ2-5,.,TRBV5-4,TGTGCCAGCAGCTTGTTGCCGACAGGGGTAATGATGGAGACCCAGTACTTC,CASSLLPTGVMMETQYF
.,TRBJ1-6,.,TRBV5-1,TGCGCCAGCAGCGCTAGCTCGGTCTCCTATAATTCACCCCTCCACTTT,CASSASSVSYNSPLHF
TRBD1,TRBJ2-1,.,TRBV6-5,TGTGCCAGCAGATTCTCCCGGACAGGCAATGAGCAGTTCTTC,CASRFSRTGNEQFF
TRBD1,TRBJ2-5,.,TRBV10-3,TGTGCCATCAGCCCCTCAGGGGGTGGCGAGACCCAGTACTTC,CAISPSGGGETQYF
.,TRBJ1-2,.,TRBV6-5,TGTGCCAGCAGGGATCAGACCTACTATGGCTACACCTTC,CASRDQTYYGYTF
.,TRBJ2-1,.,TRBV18,TGTGCCAGCTCACTTTTGGGGGACTACAATGAGCAGTTCTTC,CASSLLGDYNEQFF
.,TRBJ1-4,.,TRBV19,TGTGCCAGTACCCAGGGCCCGGCGGGAAAACTGTTTTTT,CASTQGPAGKLFF
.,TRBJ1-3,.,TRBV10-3,TGTGCCATCAGCGCCTCGGACAGCTCTGGAAACACCATATATTTT,CAISASDSSGNTIYF
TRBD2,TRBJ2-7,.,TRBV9,TGTGCCAGCAGCGAGGGACTAGCGGACTCCTACGAGCAGTACTTC,CASSEGLADSYEQYF
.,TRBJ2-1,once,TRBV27,TGTGCCAGCAGTAACTGGAATGAGCAGTTCTTC,CASSNWNEQFF
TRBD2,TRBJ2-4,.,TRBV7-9,TGTGCCAGCAGCTCTGGGGGGGTCCGAGCCAAAAACATTCAGTACTTC,CASSSGGVRAKNIQYF
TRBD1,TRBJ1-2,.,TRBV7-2,TGTGCCAGCAGCTTCGACAGGGAGGATGGCTACACCTTC,CASSFDREDGYTF
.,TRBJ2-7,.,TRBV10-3,TGTGCCATCAGTGAGCCCGAATACGAGCAGTACTTC,CAISEPEYEQYF
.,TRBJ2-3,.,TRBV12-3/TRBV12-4,TGTGCCAGCAGAGGACAGAACACAGATACGCAGTATTTT,CASRGQNTDTQYF
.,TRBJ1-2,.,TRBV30,TGTGCCTGGAGTATTCTGGGGACCTATGGCTACACCTTC,CAWSILGTYGYTF
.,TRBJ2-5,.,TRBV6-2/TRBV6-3,TGTGCCAGCAGTCCAGGGGCCACTTTCCAAGAGACCCAGTACTTC,CASSPGATFQETQYF
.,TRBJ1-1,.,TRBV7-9,TGTGCCAGCAGCGTTCAGGGGAACACTGAAGCTTTCTTT,CASSVQGNTEAFF
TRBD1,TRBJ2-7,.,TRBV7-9,TGTGCCAGCAGGGAGGGACAGGGGTCCCTCGAGCAGTACTTC,CASREGQGSLEQYF
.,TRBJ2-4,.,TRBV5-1,TGCGCCAGCAGCTTGGTTTTTCGGGCGGGAAGAGGAGCCAAAAACATTCAGTACTTC,CASSLVFRAGRGAKNIQYF
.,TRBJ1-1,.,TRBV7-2,TGTGCCAGCAGCCGACAGCCGAACACTGAAGCTTTCTTT,CASSRQPNTEAFF
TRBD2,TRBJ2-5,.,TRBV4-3,TGCGCCAGCAGCCAAGATCCCCCTAGCGGGAGTGAGACCCAGTACTTC,CASSQDPPSGSETQYF
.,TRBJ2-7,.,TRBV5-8,TGTGCCAGCAGCTTGGCCAGGAAGATCTACGAGCAGTACTTC,CASSLARKIYEQYF
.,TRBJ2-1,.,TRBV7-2,TGTGCCAGCAGTCCCCGGTTAAGGGAGTGGGAGCAGTTCTTC,CASSPRLREWEQFF
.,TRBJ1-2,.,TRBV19,TGTGCCAGTACCAAAGGACAGTTGCTTAACTATGGCTACACCTTC,CASTKGQLLNYGYTF
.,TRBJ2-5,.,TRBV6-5,TGTGCCAGCAGACAACCGGGACGCTGGGAGACCCAGTACTTC,CASRQPGRWETQYF
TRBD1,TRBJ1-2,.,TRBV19,TGTGCCAGTAGTAGGGACAGGAATTATGGCTACACCTTC,CASSRDRNYGYTF
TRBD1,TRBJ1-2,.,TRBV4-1,TGCGCCAGCAGCCAAGAAGAGACAGGGGGCGCCTATGGCTACACCTTC,CASSQEETGGAYGYTF
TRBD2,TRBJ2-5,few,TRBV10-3,TGTGCCATCAGTGAGGCCAGGGCGGGAGGCTTAGAGACCCAGTACTTC,CAISEARAGGLETQYF
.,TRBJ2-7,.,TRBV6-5,TGTGCCAGCAGTTACTCAGCGGACGGCTCCTACGAGCAGTACTTC,CASSYSADGSYEQYF
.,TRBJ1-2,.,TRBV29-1,TGCCTTACGGGGGACGATAACTATGGCTACACCTTC,CLTGDDNYGYTF
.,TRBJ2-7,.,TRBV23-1,TGCGCCAGCAGTCCCCTTTCAGGGGAAGGCTACGAGCAGTACTTC,CASSPLSGEGYEQYF
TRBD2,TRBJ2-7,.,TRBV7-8,TGTGCCAGCAGCTTAGATAGGACTAGCGGATACGAGCAGTACTTC,CASSLDRTSGYEQYF
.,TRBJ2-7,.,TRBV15,TGTGCCACCATCACACCCAGCACGTGGGTTCTGGAGCAGTACTTC,CATITPSTWVLEQYF